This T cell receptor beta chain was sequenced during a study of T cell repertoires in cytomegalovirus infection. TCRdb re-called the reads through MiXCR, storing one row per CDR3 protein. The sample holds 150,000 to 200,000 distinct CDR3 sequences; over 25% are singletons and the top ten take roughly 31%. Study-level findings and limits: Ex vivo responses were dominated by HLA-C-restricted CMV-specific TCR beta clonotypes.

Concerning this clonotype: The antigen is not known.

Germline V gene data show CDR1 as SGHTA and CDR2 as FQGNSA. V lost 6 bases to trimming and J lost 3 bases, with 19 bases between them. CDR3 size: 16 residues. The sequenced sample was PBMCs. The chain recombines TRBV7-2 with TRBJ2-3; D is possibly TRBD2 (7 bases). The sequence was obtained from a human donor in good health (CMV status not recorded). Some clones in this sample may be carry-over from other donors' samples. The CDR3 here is CASSIYTGRGTDTQYF. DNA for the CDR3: TGTGCCAGCAGTATATACACAGGGAGGGGAACAGATACGCAGTATTTT.